The present T cell receptor (beta chain) was sequenced within a study of T cell responses to AZD1222 COVID-19 vaccine (dated by TCRdb to about 2021). Regarding the study in general: AZD1222 recipients whose second dose came at about 4 weeks and those whose second dose came at about 12 weeks were combined into one group, since spike-specific TCR depth and breadth did not differ between the two schedules. A total of about 250 trial participants underwent TCR sequencing, of whom about 210 had received two doses of AZD1222 and about 25 had received two doses of the MenACWY control vaccine. Trial participants were enrolled by age into subgroups of 18-55, 56-69 and 70-plus years, and around 150, 28 and 57 TCR-sequenced participants, respectively, were included in these subgroups.

Turning to this clone: Its antigen remains undetermined. The sample holds no much larger clone one base away, and base qualities are not on file.

Here is what the overall study found, with its caveats: Because no samples from the day 14 peak response were available, repertoires could be characterized only after the peak T cell response. Only 5 to 7 AZD1222 recipients were SARS-CoV-2 seropositive at baseline, limiting conclusions about previously exposed vaccinees. CD4 TCRs associated with the vaccine covered the entire spike protein, and the dominant responses were in regions 160-218 and 743-854. After two AZD1222 doses, both the breadth and the depth of spike-specific TCRs were significantly higher than at day 0 and than in MenACWY recipients. Reportedly, close to half of the unique spike-specific TCRs recognized epitopes lying outside the regions that are mutated in the B.1.351 and B.1.1.7 variants. In the small 56-69-year group, the increase in depth fell short of significance, most likely because of low power. Participants were mostly white British and included more females than males, and it was suggested by the authors that clonal diversity may have been underestimated.

What the time point label conveys for this sample: baseline before first vaccination. Vaccinee samples were obtained from the UK trials COV001 and COV002, which included a single-blind randomized controlled phase 2/3 trial of AZD1222 (ChAdOx1 nCoV-19) in healthy adults. For TCRbeta chain sequencing, PBMC samples were collected from trial participants at day 0 and at day 28 after the second dose. The CDR3 regions of human TCRbeta chains were analyzed by immunosequencing. The study's own analysis went as follows. Repertoire TCRs were checked for matches against a reference library of SARS-CoV-2-specific TCRs that had been generated using the MIRA antigen-specificity platform. Breadth was defined as the fraction of unique TCRs that were SARS-CoV-2-associated, and depth was defined as the fraction of total T cells that were SARS-CoV-2-associated. Each spike-specific TCR was assigned to its reactive spike region and to a CD4 or CD8 class using the MIRA data. Log10-transformed breadth and depth values were compared by one-way ANOVA with Sidak's multiple comparisons tests. TCRdb took this table from immuneACCESS and kept in-frame rearrangements with V and J called. Such tables lack part of the clones; where checked against another copy, unresolved V genes explain under half of the gap, and the rest is unexplained. Clonal size and the V and J genes are those of that table, whereas D and trimming came from the DNA. For this sample the table gives some 74,000 clones, of which over 75% were detected only once. Roughly a fifth of the sample comes from the top ten.

V has 2 bases trimmed and J has 9 bases trimmed; junction bases matching no gene number 2. The CDR1 and CDR2 encoded by the germline V gene are SGHTA and FQGNSA. Measured from the cysteine to the phenylalanine, the CDR3 is 12 residues long. The retained sequence is limited to the CDR3, 36 bases, with the frame set at the first base. Material: peripheral blood, obtained on day 0 of AZD1222 vaccination. The chain is assembled from TRBV7-2 and TRBJ2-7; a stretch of 9 junction bases matches TRBD1. The clonotype originates from an adult in good health. The CDR3 protein is CASSLSQGAQYF. The sequence in DNA is TGTGCCAGCAGCTTATCACAGGGGGCGCAGTACTTC.